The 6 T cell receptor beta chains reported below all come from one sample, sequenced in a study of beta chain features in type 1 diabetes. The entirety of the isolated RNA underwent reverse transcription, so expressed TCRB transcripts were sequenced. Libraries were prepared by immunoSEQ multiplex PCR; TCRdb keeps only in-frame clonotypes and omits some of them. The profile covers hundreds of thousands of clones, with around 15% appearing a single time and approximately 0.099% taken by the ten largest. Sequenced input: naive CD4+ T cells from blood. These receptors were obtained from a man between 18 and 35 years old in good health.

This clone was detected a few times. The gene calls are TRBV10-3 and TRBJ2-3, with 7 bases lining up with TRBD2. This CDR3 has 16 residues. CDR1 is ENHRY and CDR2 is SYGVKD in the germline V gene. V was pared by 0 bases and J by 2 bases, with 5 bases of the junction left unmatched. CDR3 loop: CAISESAGAITDTQYF. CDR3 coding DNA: TGTGCCATCAGTGAGTCGGCGGGAGCTATCACAGATACGCAGTATTTT.

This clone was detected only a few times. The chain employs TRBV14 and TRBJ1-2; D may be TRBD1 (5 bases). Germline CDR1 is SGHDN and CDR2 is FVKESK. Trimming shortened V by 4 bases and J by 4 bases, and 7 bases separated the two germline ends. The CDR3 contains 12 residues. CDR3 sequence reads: CASSLGGYGYTF. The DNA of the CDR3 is TGTGCCAGCAGCCTCGGGGGCTATGGCTACACCTTC. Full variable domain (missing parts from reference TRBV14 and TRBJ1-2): EAGVTQFPSHSVIEKGQTVTLRCDPISGHDNLYWYRRVMGKEIKFLLHFVKESKQDESGMPNNRFLAERTGGTYSTLKVQPAELEDSGVYFCASSLGGYGYTFGSGTRLTVV.

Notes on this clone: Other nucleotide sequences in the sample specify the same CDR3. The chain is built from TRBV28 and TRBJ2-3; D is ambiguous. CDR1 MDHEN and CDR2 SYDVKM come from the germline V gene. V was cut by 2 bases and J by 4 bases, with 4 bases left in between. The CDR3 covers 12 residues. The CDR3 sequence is CASSLSADTQYF. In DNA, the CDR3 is TGTGCCAGCAGTTTAAGTGCAGATACGCAGTATTTT.

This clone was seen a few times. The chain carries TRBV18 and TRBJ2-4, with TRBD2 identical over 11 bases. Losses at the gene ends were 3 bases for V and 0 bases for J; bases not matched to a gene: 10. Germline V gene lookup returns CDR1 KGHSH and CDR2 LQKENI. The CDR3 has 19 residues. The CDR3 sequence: CASSPSPWTSGLAKNIQYF. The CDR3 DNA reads TGTGCCAGCTCACCCTCGCCTTGGACTAGCGGGTTAGCCAAAAACATTCAGTACTTC.

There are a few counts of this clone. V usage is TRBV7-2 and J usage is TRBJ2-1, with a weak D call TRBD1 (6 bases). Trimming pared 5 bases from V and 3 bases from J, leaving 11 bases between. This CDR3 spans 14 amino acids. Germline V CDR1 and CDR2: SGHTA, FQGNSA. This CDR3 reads CASSPDRYYNEQFF. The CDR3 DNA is TGTGCCAGCAGCCCGGACAGATACTACAATGAGCAGTTCTTC. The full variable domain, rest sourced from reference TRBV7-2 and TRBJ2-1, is GAGVSQSPSNKVTEKGKDVELRCDPISGHTALYWYRQSLGQGLEFLIYFQGNSAPDKSGLPSDRFSAERTGGSVSTLTIQRTQQEDSAVYLCASSPDRYYNEQFFGPGTRLTVL.

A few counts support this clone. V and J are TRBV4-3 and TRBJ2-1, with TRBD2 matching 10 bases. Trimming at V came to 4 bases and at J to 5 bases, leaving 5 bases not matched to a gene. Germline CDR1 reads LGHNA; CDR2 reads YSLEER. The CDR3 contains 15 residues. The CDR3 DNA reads TGCGCCAGCAGCCCAGAGCGGGGGGGCAACAATGAGCAGTTCTTC. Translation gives CASSPERGGNNEQFF.